The 22 T cell receptor beta chains listed next were all sequenced from one sample in a study of blood T cell repertoires in COVID-19. Clones were sequenced by immunoSEQ multiplex PCR, and TCRdb holds only the in-frame ones, with some missing. The sample lists around 140,000 clones; 81% were seen once. Sequencing was carried out using peripheral blood. These receptors were collected from a human donor in a cohort sampled during active COVID-19.

This clone was seen just once. This chain joins TRBV5-5 and TRBJ1-3, with D possibly TRBD1 on 5 matching bases. V dropped 0 bases and J dropped 0 bases, with 7 bases sitting between them. Germline V gene data show CDR1 as SGHKS and CDR2 as YYEKEE (reference sequence). The CDR3 contains 15 residues. The CDR3 loop reads CASSLGGFSGNTIYF. CDR3 DNA: TGTGCCAGCAGCTTGGGGGGCTTCTCTGGAAACACCATATATTTT.

This clone was seen just once. The chain has TRBV6-5 and TRBJ1-1; 7 bases map to TRBD1. CDR1 MNHEY and CDR2 SVGAGI come from the germline V gene. V gave up 3 bases and J gave up 3 bases; unmatched junction bases: 4. There are 14 residues in the CDR3. The CDR3 spells CASSYRDRHTEAFF. The CDR3 bases are TGTGCCAGCAGTTATAGGGACAGACACACTGAAGCTTTCTTT.

The chain has TRBV4-3 and TRBJ2-1; 7 nucleotides align to TRBD1. CDR3 size: 15 residues. Trimming cost V 1 base and J 7 bases; bases outside gene matches: 7. CDR1 LGHNA and CDR2 YSLEER come from the germline V gene. The CDR3 loop reads CASSQGGGLWNEQFF. CDR3 bases: TGCGCCAGCAGCCAAGGAGGGGGCCTATGGAATGAGCAGTTCTTC.

V is TRBV27 and J is TRBJ2-7, with 8 positions matching TRBD2. The CDR3 consists of 16 residues. Germline V gene sequence: CDR1 MNHEY, CDR2 SMNVEV (reference sequence). Germline trimming cut 0 bases from V and 2 bases from J; bases unmatched to any gene: 6. CDR3 sequence: CASSLSGAGVPYEQYF. CDR3 bases: TGTGCCAGCAGTTTATCCGGAGCGGGAGTCCCCTACGAGCAGTACTTC.

In nucleotides, the CDR3 is TGTGCCAGCAGCCCAGACTCAGGGACTAGCGGAACCTACGAGCAGTACTTC. Translating it yields CASSPDSGTSGTYEQYF. V is TRBV7-2 and J is TRBJ2-7; the match to TRBD2 covers 11 bases. The CDR3 totals 17 residues. Germline CDR1 and CDR2: SGHTA and FQGNSA. Trimming removed 5 bases from V and 2 bases from J; junction bases left unmatched: 11.

This clone has only one observation. The V call is TRBV25-1, the J call TRBJ1-2, with a tentative D call TRBD1 (5 bases). Trimming removed 2 bases at V and 8 bases at J, with 21 bases between. CDR1 is MGHDK and CDR2 is SYGVNS in the germline V gene. This CDR3 contains 16 residues. CDR3 DNA: TGTGCCAGCAGTGAAGGTGAGCGTCGGGGGTGGAGAGGCTACACCTTC. Translation gives CASSEGERRGWRGYTF.

V is TRBV27 and J is TRBJ1-2; D is unclear. The ends were cut back, 1 base at V and 4 bases at J, with 16 bases in the middle. The CDR3 is 16 amino acids. Per germline, CDR1 MNHEY and CDR2 SMNVEV (reference sequence). As DNA, the CDR3 is TGTGCCAGCAGTTTATTGGTTCAGCCACTAGGCTATGGCTACACCTTC. This codes for CASSLLVQPLGYGYTF.

The rearrangement links TRBV5-6 to TRBJ1-1; D perhaps matches TRBD1 (5 bases). In germline, CDR1 is SGHDT, CDR2 YYEEEE. Trimming left V 0 bases short and J 3 bases short, with 18 bases between. This CDR3 has 17 residues. CDR3 protein: CASSLGGAGIADTEAFF. As DNA, the CDR3 is TGTGCCAGCAGCTTGGGAGGGGCGGGGATTGCGGACACTGAAGCTTTCTTT.

In this sample, this clone turned up a few times. The rearrangement joins TRBV19 to TRBJ2-7, with TRBD2 identical over 11 bases. Germline-derived CDR1 and CDR2 are LNHDA and SQIVND (reference sequence). Germline trimming cut 6 bases from V and 7 bases from J; bases unmatched to any gene: 11. This CDR3 is 15 amino acids long. The CDR3 reads CASSPHQGLAVEQYF. CDR3 coding DNA: TGTGCCAGTAGCCCCCACCAGGGACTAGCGGTTGAGCAGTACTTC.

V gene TRBV18 combines with J gene TRBJ2-7; D is perhaps TRBD1 (6 bases). Trimming stripped 3 bases from V and 2 bases from J, with 14 bases between. Germline values: CDR1 KGHSH, CDR2 LQKENI. This CDR3 is built from 15 residues. Here the CDR3 DNA reads TGTGCCAGCTCACCGAACCCTGGACAGACCTACGAGCAGTACTTC. It translates to CASSPNPGQTYEQYF.

The chain recombines TRBV7-2 with TRBJ2-7, with 8 bases lining up with TRBD2. The germline V gene has CDR1 SGHTA and CDR2 FQGNSA. The trim removed 4 bases at V and 0 bases at J, leaving 14 bases unmatched. This CDR3 is 18 amino acids long. This chain's CDR3 is CASSYSPFRGRSSYEQYF. CDR3 nucleotides: TGTGCCAGCAGCTATAGTCCGTTTCGCGGGAGGTCCTCCTACGAGCAGTACTTC. The variable domain in full, completed from reference TRBV7-2 and TRBJ2-7, reads GAGVSQSPSNKVTEKGKDVELRCDPISGHTALYWYRQSLGQGLEFLIYFQGNSAPDKSGLPSDRFSAERTGGSVSTLTIQRTQQEDSAVYLCASSYSPFRGRSSYEQYFGPGTRLTVT.

The V gene is TRBV6-2 or TRBV6-3, the J gene TRBJ2-3, with TRBD2 matching 8 bases. Germline trimming cut 5 bases from V and 3 bases from J; bases unmatched to any gene: 16. The CDR3 runs 18 residues. The germline V gene encodes CDR1 MNHEY and CDR2 SVGEGT. The CDR3 sequence: CASSHYPDQRESTDTQYF. The CDR3 coding sequence is TGTGCCAGCAGTCACTACCCAGACCAGCGGGAGTCAACAGATACGCAGTATTTT.

V is TRBV7-2 and J is TRBJ2-1; perhaps TRBD2 as D (5 bases). Germline V gene sequence: CDR1 SGHTA, CDR2 FQGNSA. V lost 4 bases, J lost 7 bases, and 17 bases lay in between. The CDR3 extends over 15 amino acids. The CDR3 nucleotides are TGTGCCAGCAGCTCCTTAGTGCCCCCGGGGAATGAGCAGTTCTTC. Its protein product is CASSSLVPPGNEQFF.

The chain carries TRBV7-2 and TRBJ2-7; 13 bases are shared with TRBD2. The CDR3 runs to 16 residues. In germline, CDR1 is SGHTA, CDR2 FQGNSA. The V and J ends lost 5 bases and 4 bases, in that order; junction bases with no gene match: 8. CDR3 loop: CASSHQLAGGPYEQYF. Written as DNA, the CDR3 is TGTGCCAGCAGCCACCAACTAGCGGGAGGGCCTTACGAGCAGTACTTC.

The chain couples TRBV4-1 to TRBJ2-7, with 15 positions matching TRBD2. The CDR3 has 16 residues. Per germline, CDR1 MGHRA and CDR2 YSYEKL. The V and J ends lost 1 base and 4 bases, in that order; junction bases with no gene match: 2. The CDR3 region is CASSQVGLAGGYEQYF. In DNA, the CDR3 is TGCGCCAGCAGCCAAGTGGGACTAGCGGGAGGTTACGAGCAGTACTTC.

This chain uses TRBV23-1 with TRBJ1-5; D perhaps matches TRBD1 (5 bases). TRBV23-1 is identified as an open reading frame with a role that is uncertain. The CDR3 has 17 residues. V lost 3 bases, J lost 1 base, and 16 bases lay in between. The CDR3 here is CASSQPQGRLSNQPQHF. CDR3 nucleotide sequence: TGCGCCAGCAGTCAGCCCCAGGGCAGGTTAAGCAATCAGCCCCAGCATTTT.

The chain employs TRBV27 and TRBJ1-5, with a possible D match to TRBD1 (6 bases). The CDR3 sequence is 13 residues long. V lost 6 bases, J lost 5 bases, and 11 bases lay in between. Per the germline V gene, CDR1 is MNHEY and CDR2 is SMNVEV (reference sequence). CDR3 bases: TGTGCCAGCAGGCCGGACAGATATCAGCCCCAGCATTTT. Amino acid sequence: CASRPDRYQPQHF.

V is TRBV7-6 and J is TRBJ1-3, with D hard to call. CDR3 length: 14 residues. Germline CDR1 is SGHVS and CDR2 is FNYEAQ. Trimming stripped 5 bases from V and 2 bases from J, with 10 bases between. The CDR3 DNA reads as TGTGCCAGCAGCGAGGGCAGCCCTGGAAACACCATATATTTT. It translates to CASSEGSPGNTIYF.

The chain joins TRBV27 to TRBJ2-1, with D possibly being TRBD1 (5 bases). The V end was cut by 3 bases, the J end by 4 bases, with 10 bases between. Germline-derived CDR1 and CDR2 are MNHEY and SMNVEV (reference sequence). The CDR3 has 14 residues. In nucleotides, the CDR3 is TGTGCCAGCAGTTTGGGCAGGGATTACAATGAGCAGTTCTTC. It translates to CASSLGRDYNEQFF.

Comments on this clone: At the DNA level, this CDR3 is encoded by other sequences in the same sample as well. V and J are TRBV5-1 and TRBJ2-3; TRBD2 agrees at 9 bases. Per the germline V gene, CDR1 is SGHRS and CDR2 is YFSETQ. Trimming at V came to 4 bases and at J to 2 bases, leaving 2 bases not matched to a gene. CDR3 length: 14 residues. The CDR3 DNA is TGCGCCAGCAGCCCGGGACTAGCCACAGATACGCAGTATTTT. It is translated as CASSPGLATDTQYF.

This chain links TRBV5-6 with TRBJ2-7; 11 positions agree with TRBD2. The CDR3 sequence is 15 residues long. Germline V lookup: CDR1 SGHDT, CDR2 YYEEEE. The V gene end was trimmed by 0 bases and the J gene end by 4 bases; junction bases not matched to a gene: 3. CDR3 coding DNA: TGTGCCAGCAGCTTGGAGGGACTAGCGGTTTACGAGCAGTACTTC. Protein product: CASSLEGLAVYEQYF.

J is TRBJ2-7 and V is TRBV9; 8 bases fit TRBD2. Trimming cost V 0 bases and J 4 bases; bases outside gene matches: 9. CDR3 length equals 16 residues. CDR1 and CDR2 (germline): SGDLS, YYNGEE. The CDR3 here is CASSVGVAGGAYEQYF. Written as DNA, the CDR3 is TGTGCCAGCAGCGTAGGGGTTGCGGGAGGTGCTTACGAGCAGTACTTC.